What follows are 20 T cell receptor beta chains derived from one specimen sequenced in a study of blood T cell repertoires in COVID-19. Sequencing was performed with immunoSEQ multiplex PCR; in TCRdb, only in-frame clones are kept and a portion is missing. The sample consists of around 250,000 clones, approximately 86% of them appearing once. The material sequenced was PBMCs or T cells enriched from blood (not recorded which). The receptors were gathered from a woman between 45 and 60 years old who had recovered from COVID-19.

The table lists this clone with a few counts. CDR3 sequence (DNA): TGTGCCAGCAGGGGTGGGACAGCGGCCTTTGGGAGCACTGAAGCTTTCTTT. Translating gives CASRGGTAAFGSTEAFF. The chain carries TRBV5-6 and TRBJ1-1; 7 bases match TRBD1. Losses at the gene ends were 5 bases for V and 4 bases for J; bases not matched to a gene: 17. Germline-derived CDR1 and CDR2 are SGHDT and YYEEEE. CDR3 length equals 17 residues. Together with reference TRBV5-6 and TRBJ1-1, the CDR3 gives the full variable domain: DAGVTQSPTHLIKTRGQQVTLRCSPKSGHDTVSWYQQALGQGPQFIFQYYEEEERQRGNFPDRFSGHQFPNYSSELNVNALLLGDSALYLCASRGGTAAFGSTEAFFGQGTRLTVV.

CDR3 loop: CATSGGEETQYF. CDR3 coding DNA: TGTGCCACCAGTGGGGGGGAAGAGACCCAGTACTTC. The rearrangement uses TRBV24-1 and TRBJ2-5, with D possibly matching TRBD2 (6 bases). With 5 bases removed from V and 3 bases from J, the gap between germline ends came to 6 bases. Germline V lookup: CDR1 KGHDR, CDR2 SFDVKD. The CDR3 runs to 12 residues.

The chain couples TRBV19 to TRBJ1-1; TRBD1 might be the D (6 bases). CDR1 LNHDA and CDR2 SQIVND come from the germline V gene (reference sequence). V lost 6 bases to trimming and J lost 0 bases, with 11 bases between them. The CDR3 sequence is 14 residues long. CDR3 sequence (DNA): TGTGCCAGTAGACAGGGCGGTATGAACACTGAAGCTTTCTTT. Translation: CASRQGGMNTEAFF.

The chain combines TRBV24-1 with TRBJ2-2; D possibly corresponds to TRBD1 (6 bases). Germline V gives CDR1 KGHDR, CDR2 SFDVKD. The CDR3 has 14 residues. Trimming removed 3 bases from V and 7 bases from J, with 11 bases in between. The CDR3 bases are TGTGCCACCAGTGATACTTTACAGGGCGGGGAGCTGTTTTTT. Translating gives CATSDTLQGGELFF.

CDR3 coding DNA: TGTGCCAGCAGCTTATCGCGTAACACTGAAGCTTTCTTT. Translating gives CASSLSRNTEAFF. V usage is TRBV11-3 and J usage is TRBJ1-1; D ambiguous. In germline, CDR1 is SGHNT, CDR2 YENEEA. V lost 2 bases to trimming and J lost 2 bases, with 6 bases between them. The CDR3 length is 13 residues.

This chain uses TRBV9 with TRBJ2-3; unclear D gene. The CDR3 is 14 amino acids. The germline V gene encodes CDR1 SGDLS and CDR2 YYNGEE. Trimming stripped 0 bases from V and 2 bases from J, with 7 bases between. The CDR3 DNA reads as TGTGCCAGCAGCGTAGGGCATACCACAGATACGCAGTATTTT. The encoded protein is CASSVGHTTDTQYF.

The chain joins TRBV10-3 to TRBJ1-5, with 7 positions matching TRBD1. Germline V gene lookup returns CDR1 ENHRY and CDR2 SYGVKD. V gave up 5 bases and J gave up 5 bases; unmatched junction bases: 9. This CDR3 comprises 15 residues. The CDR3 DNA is TGTGCCATCAGTACGACGGGACAGTTGGATCAGCCCCAGCATTTT. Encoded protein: CAISTTGQLDQPQHF.

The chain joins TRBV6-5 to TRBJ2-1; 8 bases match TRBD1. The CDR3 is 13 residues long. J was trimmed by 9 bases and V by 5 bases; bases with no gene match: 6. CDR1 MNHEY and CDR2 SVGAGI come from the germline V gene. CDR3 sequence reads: CASSLTGGTEQFF. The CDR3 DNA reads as TGTGCCAGCAGTCTAACAGGGGGTACTGAGCAGTTCTTC.

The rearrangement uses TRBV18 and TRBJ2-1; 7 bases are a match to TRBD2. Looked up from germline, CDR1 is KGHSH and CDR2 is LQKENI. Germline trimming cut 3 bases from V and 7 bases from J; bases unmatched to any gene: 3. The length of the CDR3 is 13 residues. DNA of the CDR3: TGTGCCAGCTCACCCGGGGGGAAGAATGAGCAGTTCTTC. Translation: CASSPGGKNEQFF.

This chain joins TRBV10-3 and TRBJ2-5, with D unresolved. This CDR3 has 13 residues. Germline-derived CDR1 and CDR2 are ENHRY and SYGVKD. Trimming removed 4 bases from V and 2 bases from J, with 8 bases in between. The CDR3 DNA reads TGTGCCATCAGTGTGAGGCTACAAGAGACCCAGTACTTC. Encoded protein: CAISVRLQETQYF.

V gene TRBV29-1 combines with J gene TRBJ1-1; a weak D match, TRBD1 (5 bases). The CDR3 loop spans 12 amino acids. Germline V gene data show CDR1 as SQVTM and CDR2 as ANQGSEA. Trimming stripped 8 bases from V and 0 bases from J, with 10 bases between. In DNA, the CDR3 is TGCAGCTTGACAGAGATGAACACTGAAGCTTTCTTT. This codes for CSLTEMNTEAFF.

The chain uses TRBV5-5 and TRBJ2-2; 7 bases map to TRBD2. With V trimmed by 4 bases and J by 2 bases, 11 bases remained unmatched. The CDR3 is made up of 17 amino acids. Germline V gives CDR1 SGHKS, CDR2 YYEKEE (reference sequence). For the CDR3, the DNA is TGTGCCAGCAGCCCCAAAAAAGCGGGGACTAACACCGGGGAGCTGTTTTTT. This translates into CASSPKKAGTNTGELFF. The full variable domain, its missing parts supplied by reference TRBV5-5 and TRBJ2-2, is DAGVTQSPTHLIKTRGQQVTLRCSPISGHKSVSWYQQVLGQGPQFIFQYYEKEERGRGNFPDRFSARQFPNYSSELNVNALLLGDSALYLCASSPKKAGTNTGELFFGEGSRLTVL.

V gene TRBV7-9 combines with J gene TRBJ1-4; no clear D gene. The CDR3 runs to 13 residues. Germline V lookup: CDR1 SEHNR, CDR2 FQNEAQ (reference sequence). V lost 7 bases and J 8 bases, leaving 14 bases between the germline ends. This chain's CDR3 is CASTERELEKLFF. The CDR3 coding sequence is TGTGCCAGCACAGAACGGGAGTTAGAAAAACTGTTTTTT.

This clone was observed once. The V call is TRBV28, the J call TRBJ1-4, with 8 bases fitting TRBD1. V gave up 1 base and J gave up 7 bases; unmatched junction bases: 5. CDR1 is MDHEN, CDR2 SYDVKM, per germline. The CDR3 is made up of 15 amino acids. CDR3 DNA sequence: TGTGCCAGCAGTTTATCCCCAGGGGGCATTGAAAAACTGTTTTTT. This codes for CASSLSPGGIEKLFF.

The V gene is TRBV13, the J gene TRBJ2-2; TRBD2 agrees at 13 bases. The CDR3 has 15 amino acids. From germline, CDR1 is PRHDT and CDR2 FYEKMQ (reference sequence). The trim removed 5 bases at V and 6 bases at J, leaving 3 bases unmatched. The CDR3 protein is CASSAGLAGSGELFF. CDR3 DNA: TGTGCCAGCAGCGCGGGACTAGCGGGATCCGGGGAGCTGTTTTTT.

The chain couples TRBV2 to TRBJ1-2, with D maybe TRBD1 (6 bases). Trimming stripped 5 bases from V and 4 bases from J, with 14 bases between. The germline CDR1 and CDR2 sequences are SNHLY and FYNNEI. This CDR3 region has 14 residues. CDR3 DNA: TGTGCCAGCAGTTTGGGGGGGGCAGGCTATGGCTACACCTTC. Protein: CASSLGGAGYGYTF.

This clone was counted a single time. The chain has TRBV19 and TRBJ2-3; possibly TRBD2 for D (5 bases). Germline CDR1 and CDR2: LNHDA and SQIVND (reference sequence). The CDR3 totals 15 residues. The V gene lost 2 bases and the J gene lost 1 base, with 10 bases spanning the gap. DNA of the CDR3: TGTGCCAGTAGTATAAGAGGGCTCGGCACAGATACGCAGTATTTT. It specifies CASSIRGLGTDTQYF.

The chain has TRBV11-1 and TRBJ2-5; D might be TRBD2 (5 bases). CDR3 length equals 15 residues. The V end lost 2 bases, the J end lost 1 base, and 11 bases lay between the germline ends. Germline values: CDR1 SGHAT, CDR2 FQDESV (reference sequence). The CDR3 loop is CASSLRVSGQETQYF. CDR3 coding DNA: TGTGCCAGCAGCTTAAGGGTCAGCGGCCAAGAGACCCAGTACTTC.

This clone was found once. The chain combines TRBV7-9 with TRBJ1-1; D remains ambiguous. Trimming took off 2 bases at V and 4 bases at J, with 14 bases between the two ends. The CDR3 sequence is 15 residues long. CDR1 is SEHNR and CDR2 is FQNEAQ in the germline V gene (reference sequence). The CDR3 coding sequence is TGTGCCAGCAGCTTAATCGACTACCGCGGCACTGAAGCTTTCTTT. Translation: CASSLIDYRGTEAFF.

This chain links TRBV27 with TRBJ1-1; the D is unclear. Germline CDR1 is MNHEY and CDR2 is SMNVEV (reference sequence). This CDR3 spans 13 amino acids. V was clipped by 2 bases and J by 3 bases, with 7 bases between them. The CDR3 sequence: CASSLQAYTEAFF. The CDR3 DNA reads TGTGCCAGCAGTTTACAGGCCTACACTGAAGCTTTCTTT.